This record covers a single T cell receptor (beta chain). Its binding antigen is unknown. This specimen belongs to a study of CXCR3-negative and CXCR3-positive naive CD8 T cells (dated by TCRdb to between 2017 and 2020). Turning to the overall study: In total, some 140 million TRB reads were obtained, or roughly 1.5 +/- 0.3 million reads per library. Data from around ten donors, pooled across two independent experiments, went into the diversity and physicochemical repertoire analyses. Naive subsets from 5 or 6 donors and memory cells from 3 donors were included in the TRBV-TRBJ cluster analysis. The research as a whole found: Repertoire diversity was comparably high in both naive subsets but much lower in memory CD8+ T cells. Surface CD5, linked to self-reactivity in mice, was comparable between naive subsets; TCR interaction strength was therefore also inferred from TRB CDR3 physicochemical properties. Because CXCR3 expression was partially decreased after cryopreservation, freshly isolated PBMCs were used for most assays. TRBV-TRBJ usage was similar between naive CXCR3-negative and CXCR3-positive cells from the same donor, while memory cells showed distinct patterns.

For each CD8+ T cell subset, flow sorting was done in triplicate, and 250,000 to 300,000 cells per subset went directly into RLT lysis buffer. Peripheral blood mononuclear cells were isolated from buffy coats using standard density gradient centrifugation. An RNeasy Mini Kit was used to extract total RNA from the sorted cells. TCRdb records NextSeq 550 as the sequencer. The Human TCR Profiling Kit (MiLaboratory) was used to make UMI-labeled 5' RACE TRB cDNA libraries. The full amount of extracted RNA was used for cDNA synthesis, and the full amount of resulting cDNA was used for PCR amplification. Libraries were prepared in parallel with an identical number of PCR cycles. As for how the authors treated the data: With a minimum of two reads required per UMI, MIGEC and MiXCR pulled out about 52,000 +/- 9,100 unique UMI-labeled TRB cDNA molecules from each library. Each library averaged about 40,000 +/- 10,000 functional in-frame TRB CDR3 nucleotide clonotypes without stop codons. Diversity metrics, including normalized Shannon-Wiener and Chao1, were computed in VDJtools after downsampling to 5000 UMI-labeled TRB molecules per sample. VDJtools computed clonotype-size-weighted physicochemical properties of the central five CDR3 residues: interaction energy, strength, volume and Kidera factor 4. Following TCRdb reprocessing, every CDR3 protein sequence forms one entry, and DNA is not provided. The V and J calls come from TCRdb's annotation, not from the publication. For this sample, the table gives about 43,000 distinct CDR3 sequences. Of the sample, 9.5% to 12% is held by the ten largest clones.

The germline V gene gives CDR1 as SGHVS and CDR2 as FQNEAQ. Inclusive of the bounding cysteine and phenylalanine, the CDR3 is 17 residues long. No DNA was logged. The material sequenced was memory CD8+ T cells from blood. The label giving this sample's cell subset or site can be read as: conventional CD8+ memory T cells (TMEM), sorted as controls. This clonotype was obtained from a human donor in good health. Some clones in this sample may be carry-over from other donors' samples. The chain joins TRBV7-8 to TRBJ1-1; TCRdb designates TRBD1, a call that cannot be tested without DNA. The CDR3 reads as follows: CASSLPLSGTPNTEAFF.